This T cell receptor (beta chain) originates from a study of Graves' ophthalmopathy and Graves' hyperthyroidism. The study's findings and limits: Blood repertoires reportedly contained most expanded thyroid clonotypes above 0.001 frequency. This model predicted ophthalmopathy progression (sensitivity 70.59%, specificity 72% to 80%).

V lost 5 bases and J lost 1; bases outside the gene matches: 9. Germline CDR1 KGHDR, CDR2 SFDVKD. The CDR3 has 16 amino acids. This clonotype was counted many times. The antigen remains undetermined. From RNA, the CDR3 regions of TCR beta chains were amplified and sequenced. HTBI-primed first-round RT-PCR preceded second-round multiplex PCR. TCRdb re-analysed the multiplex PCR reads in MiXCR, keeping a single row per CDR3 protein. Of approximately 380,000 distinct CDR3 sequences in the sample, 21% were seen once. The source of this sequence is a woman aged 18-29 years with stable Graves' hyperthyroidism. Sequencing was carried out using peripheral blood. The V gene is TRBV24-1, the J gene TRBJ2-7; 8 bases are shared with TRBD1. Written as DNA, the CDR3 is TGTGCCACCAGTGTCCATGGACAGGGACCTTCCTACGAGCAGTACTTC. Translating gives CATSVHGQGPSYEQYF.